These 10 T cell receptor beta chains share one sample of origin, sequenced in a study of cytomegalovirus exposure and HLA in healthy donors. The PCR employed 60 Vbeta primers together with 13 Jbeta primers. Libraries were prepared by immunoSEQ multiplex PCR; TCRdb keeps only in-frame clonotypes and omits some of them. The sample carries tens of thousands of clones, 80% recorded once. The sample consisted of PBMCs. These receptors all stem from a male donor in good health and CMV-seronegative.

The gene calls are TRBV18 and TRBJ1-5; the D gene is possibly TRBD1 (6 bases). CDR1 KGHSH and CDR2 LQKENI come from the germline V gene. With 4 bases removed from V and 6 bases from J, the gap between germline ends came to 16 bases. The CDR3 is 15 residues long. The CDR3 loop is CASSRVRGEGQPQHF. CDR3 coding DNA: TGTGCCAGCTCACGCGTCAGGGGAGAAGGTCAGCCCCAGCATTTT. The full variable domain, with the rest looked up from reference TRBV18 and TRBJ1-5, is NAGVMQNPRHLVRRRGQEARLRCSPMKGHSHVYWYRQLPEEGLKFMVYLQKENIIDESGMPKERFSAEFPKEGPSILRIQQVVRGDSAAYFCASSRVRGEGQPQHFGDGTRLSIL.

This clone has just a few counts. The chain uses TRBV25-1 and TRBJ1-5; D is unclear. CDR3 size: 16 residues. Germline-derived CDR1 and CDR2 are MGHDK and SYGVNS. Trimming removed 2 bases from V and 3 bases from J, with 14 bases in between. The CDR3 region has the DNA TGTGCCAGCAGTGAAGGGGTTCCGGAGGACAATCAGCCCCAGCATTTT. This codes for CASSEGVPEDNQPQHF.

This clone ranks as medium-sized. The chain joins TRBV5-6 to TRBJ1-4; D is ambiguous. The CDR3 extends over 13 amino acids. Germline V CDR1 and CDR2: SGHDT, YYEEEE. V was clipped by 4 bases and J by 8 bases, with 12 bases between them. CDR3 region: CASSGEEGEKLFF. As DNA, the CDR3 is TGTGCCAGCAGCGGGGAGGAGGGAGAAAAACTGTTTTTT. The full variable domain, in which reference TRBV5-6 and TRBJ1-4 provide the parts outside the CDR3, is DAGVTQSPTHLIKTRGQQVTLRCSPKSGHDTVSWYQQALGQGPQFIFQYYEEEERQRGNFPDRFSGHQFPNYSSELNVNALLLGDSALYLCASSGEEGEKLFFGSGTQLSVL.

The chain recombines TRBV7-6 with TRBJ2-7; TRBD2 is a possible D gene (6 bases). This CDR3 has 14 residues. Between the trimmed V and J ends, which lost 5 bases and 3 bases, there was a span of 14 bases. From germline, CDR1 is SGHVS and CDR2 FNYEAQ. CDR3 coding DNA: TGTGCCAGCAGCCCCGGAGGGACCAACTACGAGCAGTACTTC. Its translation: CASSPGGTNYEQYF. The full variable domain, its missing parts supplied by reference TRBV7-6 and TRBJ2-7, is GAGVSQSPRYKVTKRGQDVALRCDPISGHVSLYWYRQALGQGPEFLTYFNYEAQQDKSGLPNDRFSAERPEGSISTLTIQRTEQRDSAMYRCASSPGGTNYEQYFGPGTRLTVT.

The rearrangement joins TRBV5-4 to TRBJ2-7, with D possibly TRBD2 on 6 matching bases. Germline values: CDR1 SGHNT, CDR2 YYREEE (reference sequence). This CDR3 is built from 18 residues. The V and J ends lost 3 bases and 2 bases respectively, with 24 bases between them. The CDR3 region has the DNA TGTGCCAGCAGCTCATTGGCGGGGACTGAAGACTATCCCTACGAGCAGTACTTC. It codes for CASSSLAGTEDYPYEQYF. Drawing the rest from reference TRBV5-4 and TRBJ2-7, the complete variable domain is ETGVTQSPTHLIKTRGQQVTLRCSSQSGHNTVSWYQQALGQGPQFIFQYYREEENGRGNFPPRFSGLQFPNYSSELNVNALELDDSALYLCASSSLAGTEDYPYEQYFGPGTRLTVT.

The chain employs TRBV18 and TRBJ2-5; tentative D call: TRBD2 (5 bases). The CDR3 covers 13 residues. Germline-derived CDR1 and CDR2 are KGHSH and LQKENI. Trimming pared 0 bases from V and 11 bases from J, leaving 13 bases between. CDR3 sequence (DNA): TGTGCCAGCTCACCACCGGGTTCGTGGGAGCAGTACTTC. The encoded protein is CASSPPGSWEQYF.

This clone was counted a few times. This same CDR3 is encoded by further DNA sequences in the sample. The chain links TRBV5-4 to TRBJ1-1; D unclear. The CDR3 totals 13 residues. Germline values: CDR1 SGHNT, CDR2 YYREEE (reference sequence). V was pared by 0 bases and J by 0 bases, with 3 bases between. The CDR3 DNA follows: TGTGCCAGCAGCTTGGTAATGAACACTGAAGCTTTCTTT. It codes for CASSLVMNTEAFF.

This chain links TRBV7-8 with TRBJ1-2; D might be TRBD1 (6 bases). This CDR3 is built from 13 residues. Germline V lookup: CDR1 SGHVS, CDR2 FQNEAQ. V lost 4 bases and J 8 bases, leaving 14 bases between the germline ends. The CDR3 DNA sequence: TGTGCCAGCAGCTCCGGGCCTCAGGGGGGCTACACCTTC. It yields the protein CASSSGPQGGYTF. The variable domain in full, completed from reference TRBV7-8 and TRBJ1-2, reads GAGVSQSPRYKVAKRGQDVALRCDPISGHVSLFWYQQALGQGPEFLTYFQNEAQLDKSGLPSDRFFAERPEGSVSTLKIQRTQQEDSAVYLCASSSGPQGGYTFGSGTRLTVV.

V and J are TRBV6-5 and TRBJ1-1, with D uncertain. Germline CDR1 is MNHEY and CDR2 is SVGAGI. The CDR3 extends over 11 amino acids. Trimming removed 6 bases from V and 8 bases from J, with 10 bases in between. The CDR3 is CASRLAHEAFF. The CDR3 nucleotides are TGTGCCAGCAGACTCGCCCACGAAGCTTTCTTT.

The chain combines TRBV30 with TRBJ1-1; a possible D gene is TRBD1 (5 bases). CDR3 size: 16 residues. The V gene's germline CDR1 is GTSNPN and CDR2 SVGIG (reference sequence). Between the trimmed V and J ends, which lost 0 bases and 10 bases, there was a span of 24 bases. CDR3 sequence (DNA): TGTGCCTGGAGTGTACGGGGAGGGGCCCGCGGTAGAGTAGCTTTCTTT. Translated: CAWSVRGGARGRVAFF.